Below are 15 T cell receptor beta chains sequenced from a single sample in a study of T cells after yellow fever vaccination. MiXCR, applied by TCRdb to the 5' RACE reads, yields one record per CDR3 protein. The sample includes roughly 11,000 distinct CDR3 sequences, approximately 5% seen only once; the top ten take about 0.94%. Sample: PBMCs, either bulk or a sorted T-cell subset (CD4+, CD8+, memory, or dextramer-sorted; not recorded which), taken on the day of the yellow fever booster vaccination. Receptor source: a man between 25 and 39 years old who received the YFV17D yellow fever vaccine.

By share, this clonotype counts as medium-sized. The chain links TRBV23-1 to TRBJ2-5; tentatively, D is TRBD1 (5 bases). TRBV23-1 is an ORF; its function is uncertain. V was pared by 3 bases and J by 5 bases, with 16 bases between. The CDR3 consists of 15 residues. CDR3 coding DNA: TGCGCCAGCAGTCATACGCTAACCTGGGGCGAGACCCAGTACTTC. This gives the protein CASSHTLTWGETQYF.

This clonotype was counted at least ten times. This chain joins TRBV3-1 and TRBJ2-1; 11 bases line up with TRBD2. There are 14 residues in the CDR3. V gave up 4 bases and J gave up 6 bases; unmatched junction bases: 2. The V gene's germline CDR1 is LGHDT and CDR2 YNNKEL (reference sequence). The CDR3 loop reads CASSRGTSGNEQFF. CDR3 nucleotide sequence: TGTGCCAGCAGCCGCGGGACTAGCGGCAATGAGCAGTTCTTC.

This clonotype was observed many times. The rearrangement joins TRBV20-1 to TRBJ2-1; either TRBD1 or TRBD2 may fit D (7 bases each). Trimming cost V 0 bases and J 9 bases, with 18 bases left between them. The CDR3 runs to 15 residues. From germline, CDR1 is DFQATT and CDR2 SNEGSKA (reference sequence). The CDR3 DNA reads TGCAGTGCTAGAGAGTTAGGGCAGGGGGAGGGTGAGCAGTTCTTC. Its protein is CSARELGQGEGEQFF.

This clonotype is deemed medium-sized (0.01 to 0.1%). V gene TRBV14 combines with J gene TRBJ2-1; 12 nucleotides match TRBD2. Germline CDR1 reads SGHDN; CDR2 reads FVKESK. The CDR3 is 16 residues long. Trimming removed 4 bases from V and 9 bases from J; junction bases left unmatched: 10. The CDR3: CASSPSLAGGFAEQFF. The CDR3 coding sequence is TGTGCCAGCAGCCCGTCGCTAGCGGGAGGGTTCGCTGAGCAGTTCTTC.

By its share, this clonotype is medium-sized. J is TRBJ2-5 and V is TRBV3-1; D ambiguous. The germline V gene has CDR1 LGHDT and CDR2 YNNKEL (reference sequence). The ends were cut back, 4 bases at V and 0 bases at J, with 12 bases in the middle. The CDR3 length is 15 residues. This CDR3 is CASSRNTKHQETQYF. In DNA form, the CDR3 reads TGTGCCAGCAGCCGCAACACCAAACACCAAGAGACCCAGTACTTC.

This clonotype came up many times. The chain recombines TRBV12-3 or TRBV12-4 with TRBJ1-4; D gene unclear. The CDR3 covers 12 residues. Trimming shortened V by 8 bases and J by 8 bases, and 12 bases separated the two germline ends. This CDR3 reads CASAGGGEKLFF. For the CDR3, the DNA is TGTGCCAGCGCCGGAGGCGGGGAAAAACTGTTTTTT.

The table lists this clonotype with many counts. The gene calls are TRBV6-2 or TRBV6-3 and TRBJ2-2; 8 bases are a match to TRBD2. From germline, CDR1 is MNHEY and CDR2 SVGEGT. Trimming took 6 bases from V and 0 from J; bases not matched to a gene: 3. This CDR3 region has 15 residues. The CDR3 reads CASRSSGTNTGELFF. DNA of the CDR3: TGTGCCAGCAGGAGTAGCGGGACGAACACCGGGGAGCTGTTTTTT.

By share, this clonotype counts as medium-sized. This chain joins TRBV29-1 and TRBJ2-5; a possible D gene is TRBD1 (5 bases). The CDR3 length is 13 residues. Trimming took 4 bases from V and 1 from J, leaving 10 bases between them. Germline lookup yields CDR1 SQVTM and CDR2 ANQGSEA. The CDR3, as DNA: TGCAGCGTTGGGCCAGGGCTCCAAGAGACCCAGTACTTC. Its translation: CSVGPGLQETQYF.

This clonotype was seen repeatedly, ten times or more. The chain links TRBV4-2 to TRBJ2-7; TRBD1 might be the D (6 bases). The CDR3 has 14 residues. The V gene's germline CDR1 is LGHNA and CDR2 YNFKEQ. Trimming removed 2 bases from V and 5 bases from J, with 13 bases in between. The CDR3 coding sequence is TGTGCCAGCAGCCAACCGGGACAAATCCACGAGCAGTACTTC. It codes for CASSQPGQIHEQYF.

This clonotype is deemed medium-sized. CDR3 DNA: TGCAGTGCTAGAGATTACCCGTTAAACGAGCAGTACTTC. Its translation is CSARDYPLNEQYF. The chain uses TRBV20-1 and TRBJ2-7; no firm D call. Trimming removed 0 bases at V and 5 bases at J, with 11 bases between. This CDR3 is built from 13 residues. CDR1 and CDR2 (germline): DFQATT, SNEGSKA (reference sequence).

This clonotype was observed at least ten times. This CDR3 reads CSVSRQTNEKLFF. The CDR3 nucleotides are TGCAGCGTTTCCCGACAGACTAATGAAAAACTGTTTTTT. V is TRBV29-1 and J is TRBJ1-4; weak D call: TRBD1 (5 bases). Germline lookup yields CDR1 SQVTM and CDR2 ANQGSEA. The CDR3 loop spans 13 amino acids. V was trimmed by 5 bases and J by 2 bases, leaving 9 bases between them. The full variable domain, its missing parts supplied by reference TRBV29-1 and TRBJ1-4, is SAVISQKPSRDICQRGTSLTIQCQVDSQVTMMFWYRQQPGQSLTLIATANQGSEATYESGFVIDKFPISRPNLTFSTLTVSNMSPEDSSIYLCSVSRQTNEKLFFGSGTQLSVL.

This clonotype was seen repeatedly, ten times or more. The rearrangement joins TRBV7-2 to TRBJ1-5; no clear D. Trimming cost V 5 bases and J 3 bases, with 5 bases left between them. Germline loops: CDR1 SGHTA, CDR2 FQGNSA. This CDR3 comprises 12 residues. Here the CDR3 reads CASSLNNQPQHF. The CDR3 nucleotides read TGTGCCAGCAGCCTCAACAATCAGCCCCAGCATTTT.

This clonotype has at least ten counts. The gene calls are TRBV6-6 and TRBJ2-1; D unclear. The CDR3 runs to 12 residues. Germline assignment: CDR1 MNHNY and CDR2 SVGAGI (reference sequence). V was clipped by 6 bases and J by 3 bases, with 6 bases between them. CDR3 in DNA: TGTGCCAGCAGCAAACTCTACAATGAGCAGTTCTTC. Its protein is CASSKLYNEQFF.

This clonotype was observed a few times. The CDR3 DNA reads as TGTGCCTGCTCCCGCAACACCAAACACCAAGAGACCCAGTACTTC. It codes for CACSRNTKHQETQYF. The genes are TRBV3-1 and TRBJ2-5; no clear D. The germline V gene has CDR1 LGHDT and CDR2 YNNKEL (reference sequence). V was trimmed by 11 bases and J by 0 bases, leaving 19 bases between them. The CDR3 runs to 15 residues.

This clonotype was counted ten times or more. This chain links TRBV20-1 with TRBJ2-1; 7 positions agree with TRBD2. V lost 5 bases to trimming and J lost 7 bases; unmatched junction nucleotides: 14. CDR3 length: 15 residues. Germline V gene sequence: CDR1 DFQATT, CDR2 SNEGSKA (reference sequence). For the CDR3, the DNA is TGCAGTGCTCCGAGCGGGGCCTCCTCTGGTAATGAGCAGTTCTTC. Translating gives CSAPSGASSGNEQFF.